This TCR beta chain came from a study of blood T cell repertoires in COVID-19. Looking at the study overall: In each case, the material was cDNA or gDNA derived from T cells, B-cell-depleted T cells, or PBMCs.

The study recruited people aged roughly 18 to 100 years across roughly 23 US areas. Per germline, CDR1 SQVTM and CDR2 ANQGSEA. J gave up 7 bases and V 8 bases, and 15 bases lay outside the gene matches. The CDR3 totals 16 residues. Original processing methods: Reference gene primer amplification gave nucleated cell count estimates. Sequenced by immunoSEQ multiplex PCR; TCRdb stores in-frame clones only, minus some. V, J and clone size are taken as reported in that table, and D and trimming were inferred from the DNA itself. The sample records 120,000 to 150,000 clones, roughly four fifths being singletons.

The rearrangement links TRBV29-1 to TRBJ2-1; 12 nucleotides agree with TRBD2. The specimen was PBMCs or T cells enriched from blood (not recorded which). The source is a woman between 50 and 59 years old with acute COVID-19. DNA for the CDR3: TGCAGCACCGACCCCCCTAGCGGGAGGGCCGGGAATGAGCAGTTCTTC. Encoded protein: CSTDPPSGRAGNEQFF.